These 5 T cell receptor beta chains came from one sample sequenced in a study of T cells in narcolepsy. Some clones are missing from TCRdb's copy, which holds only in-frame ones; the method was immunoSEQ multiplex PCR. The profile shows over 30,000 clones, approximately 85% of them singletons. Sample: CD45RA- memory CD4+ T cells from PBMCs. The source is a human donor with narcolepsy.

The CDR3 spells CASSLASATTDTQYF. The CDR3 DNA is TGCGCCAGCAGCTTGGCCTCGGCTACCACAGATACGCAGTATTTT. The chain joins TRBV5-1 to TRBJ2-3; D call uncertain. The CDR3 covers 15 residues. Deletions cut 0 bases from V and 2 bases from J, with 10 bases between. Germline assignment: CDR1 SGHRS and CDR2 YFSETQ.

This clone was seen just once. The rearrangement uses TRBV6-1 and TRBJ1-5; TRBD1 agrees at 8 bases. In germline, CDR1 is MNHNS, CDR2 SASEGT. The CDR3 contains 15 residues. With 0 bases clipped from V and 4 bases from J, the junction kept 2 bases outside the gene matches. In DNA, the CDR3 is TGTGCCAGCAGTGAAGCCACAGGGGGGAATCAGCCCCAGCATTTT. This codes for CASSEATGGNQPQHF.

The CDR3 coding sequence is TGTGCCTCCTCGACCACTAACTATGGCTACACCTTC. Translation gives CASSTTNYGYTF. This chain links TRBV30 with TRBJ1-2, with D uncertain. The CDR3 totals 12 residues. Between the trimmed V and J ends, which lost 7 bases and 0 bases, there was a span of 9 bases. The V gene's germline CDR1 is GTSNPN and CDR2 SVGIG (reference sequence).

The chain has TRBV7-2 and TRBJ2-5; 13 bases agree with TRBD2. CDR3 size: 18 residues. CDR1 and CDR2 (germline): SGHTA, FQGNSA. Losses at the gene ends were 1 base for V and 9 bases for J; bases not matched to a gene: 14. The CDR3 DNA follows: TGTGCCAGCAGCTTAGTCCCTGGGACTAGCGGGGCCCCGAGGGCCCAGTACTTC. This translates into CASSLVPGTSGAPRAQYF.

Comment on this clone: Mismatch with germline at one junction end may stem from a read error. The same CDR3 is also encoded by other DNA sequences in this sample. The chain has TRBV30 and TRBJ1-5, with D perhaps TRBD1 (5 bases). CDR1 is GTSNPN, CDR2 SVGIG, per germline (reference sequence). This CDR3 contains 13 residues. This chain's CDR3 is CAWSQQGNQPQHF. The CDR3 region has the DNA TGCGCCTGGAGTCAACAGGGCAATCAGCCCCAGCATTTT.